These 26 T cell receptor beta chains were all obtained from the same sample, sequenced in a study of cytomegalovirus exposure and HLA in healthy donors. TCRdb's table, derived via immunoSEQ multiplex PCR, lists solely in-frame clones and lacks some. Of around 55,000 clones detected, roughly 90% appear once; the ten largest clones hold less than 4%. The sample comprised PBMCs. The receptors derive from a man between 18 and 29 years old in good health and CMV-seronegative.

V gene TRBV5-4 combines with J gene TRBJ2-5, with TRBD2 matching over 9 bases. V was clipped by 4 bases and J by 2 bases; unmatched bases: 6. Germline V lookup: CDR1 SGHNT, CDR2 YYREEE (reference sequence). CDR3 length: 15 amino acids. The CDR3 region is CASSRTSGWQETQYF. In nucleotides, the CDR3 is TGTGCCAGCAGCCGTACTAGCGGGTGGCAAGAGACCCAGTACTTC.

The rearrangement links TRBV28 to TRBJ1-5, with TRBD1 as a possible D gene (6 bases). The CDR3 runs 15 residues. V was trimmed by 4 bases and J by 2 bases, leaving 12 bases between them. Germline CDR1 is MDHEN and CDR2 is SYDVKM. The DNA for the CDR3 is TGTGCCAGCAGTTCCAGGGGATGGGGCAATCAGCCCCAGCATTTT. It yields the protein CASSSRGWGNQPQHF.

This chain joins TRBV6-4 and TRBJ1-1; maybe TRBD1 (6 bases). V lost 6 bases, J lost 5 bases, and 19 bases lay in between. The CDR3 extends over 15 amino acids. CDR1 MRHNA and CDR2 SNTAGT come from the germline V gene. The CDR3 here is CASRAGAGDRTEAFF. CDR3 nucleotides: TGTGCCAGCAGGGCAGGGGCGGGCGACCGGACTGAAGCTTTCTTT.

The chain is built from TRBV6-4 and TRBJ2-1; 7 bases map to TRBD2. The CDR3 covers 15 residues. The germline CDR1 and CDR2 sequences are MRHNA and SNTAGT. J lost 7 bases, V lost 2 bases, and 8 bases had no gene match. CDR3 in amino acids: CASSDRAGDRNEQFF. The CDR3 DNA is TGTGCCAGCAGTGACCGGGCGGGAGATAGGAATGAGCAGTTCTTC.

This rearrangement joins TRBV6-1 to TRBJ2-3; D might be TRBD2 (6 bases). With 0 bases removed from V and 8 bases from J, the gap between germline ends came to 21 bases. This CDR3 spans 17 amino acids. Germline V gives CDR1 MNHNS, CDR2 SASEGT. The CDR3 loop is CASSEALAVWSGGTQYF. Here the CDR3 DNA reads TGTGCCAGCAGTGAAGCGCTGGCGGTTTGGTCCGGGGGTACGCAGTATTTT.

This sequence joins TRBV6-6 and TRBJ2-5; D is unclear. V lost 2 bases and J lost 2, with 15 bases in between. This CDR3 has 16 residues. Germline V gene sequence: CDR1 MNHNY, CDR2 SVGAGI (reference sequence). The CDR3 region is CASSYPSRSLQETQYF. The CDR3, as DNA: TGTGCCAGCAGTTACCCTTCACGATCACTACAAGAGACCCAGTACTTC.

The rearrangement links TRBV29-1 to TRBJ1-3; tentative D call: TRBD1 (5 bases). The length of the CDR3 is 13 residues. The germline V gene has CDR1 SQVTM and CDR2 ANQGSEA. The V gene lost 8 bases and the J gene lost 3 bases, with 14 bases spanning the gap. This CDR3 is CSHTAGFGNTIYF. In nucleotides, the CDR3 is TGCAGCCACACAGCAGGGTTTGGAAACACCATATATTTT. The full variable domain, with the rest looked up from reference TRBV29-1 and TRBJ1-3, is SAVISQKPSRDICQRGTSLTIQCQVDSQVTMMFWYRQQPGQSLTLIATANQGSEATYESGFVIDKFPISRPNLTFSTLTVSNMSPEDSSIYLCSHTAGFGNTIYFGEGSWLTVV.

The chain recombines TRBV4-1 with TRBJ1-4, with 10 nucleotides matching TRBD1. The CDR3 runs 15 residues. Germline lookup yields CDR1 MGHRA and CDR2 YSYEKL. V trimming: 3 bases; J trimming: 5 bases; junction bases outside the gene matches: 3. The chain's CDR3 is CASSQTGGANEKLFF. CDR3 nucleotide sequence: TGCGCCAGCAGCCAGACAGGGGGCGCAAATGAAAAACTGTTTTTT.

This chain joins TRBV7-8 and TRBJ2-6, with D tentatively TRBD1 (5 bases). Looked up from germline, CDR1 is SGHVS and CDR2 is FQNEAQ. Trimming shortened V by 8 bases and J by 0 bases, and 8 bases separated the two germline ends. The CDR3 length is 14 residues. CDR3 sequence (DNA): TGTGCCAGCCGACAGAACTCTGGGGCCAACGTCCTGACTTTC. Translating it yields CASRQNSGANVLTF.

This clone appeared a single time. This chain links TRBV4-2 with TRBJ2-2; D gene unclear. The V end lost 0 bases, the J end lost 0 bases, and 17 bases lay between the germline ends. Looked up from germline, CDR1 is LGHNA and CDR2 is YNFKEQ. The CDR3 has 19 residues. The CDR3 spells CASSQDKAEQHPNTGELFF. CDR3 bases: TGTGCCAGCAGCCAAGACAAGGCAGAACAGCACCCGAACACCGGGGAGCTGTTTTTT.

V usage is TRBV28 and J usage is TRBJ1-2; 8 positions match TRBD1. The length of the CDR3 is 14 residues. The germline CDR1 and CDR2 sequences are MDHEN and SYDVKM. Trimming removed 2 bases from V and 5 bases from J; junction bases left unmatched: 4. CDR3 coding DNA: TGTGCCAGCAGTTTAACAGGGGGGCTGTATGGCTACACCTTC. Translating gives CASSLTGGLYGYTF.

A note on this clone: One end of the junction fails to match germline, which may point to a read error. The rearrangement links TRBV7-7 to TRBJ1-2, with 9 bases matching TRBD1. Germline CDR1 and CDR2: SSHAT and FNYEAQ (reference sequence). CDR3 size: 16 residues. The CDR3 DNA reads as TGTGCTAGCAGGCCACCGGGACAGGGAGCTAACTATGGCTACACCTTC. Translating gives CASRPPGQGANYGYTF.

The rearrangement uses TRBV6-5 and TRBJ1-4; a possible D gene is TRBD1 (5 bases). CDR1 MNHEY and CDR2 SVGAGI come from the germline V gene. Trimming left V 2 bases short and J 8 bases short, with 9 bases between. This CDR3 region has 13 residues. The DNA for the CDR3 is TGTGCCAGCAGTTACGGGGGGGGAGAAAAACTGTTTTTT. This sequence encodes CASSYGGGEKLFF.

The V and J genes are TRBV6-1 and TRBJ2-2; tentative D call: TRBD2 (5 bases). CDR1 and CDR2 from the germline V gene are MNHNS and SASEGT. The V end lost 7 bases, the J end lost 10 bases, and 16 bases lay between the germline ends. This CDR3 spans 13 amino acids. CDR3 nucleotides: TGTGCCAGCACCCCTCCTATCGGGGAGGAGCTGTTTTTT. Translation gives CASTPPIGEELFF.

The chain carries TRBV29-1 and TRBJ2-3; 11 nucleotides match TRBD2. Losses at the gene ends were 5 bases for V and 2 bases for J; bases not matched to a gene: 6. The CDR3 covers 15 residues. CDR1 SQVTM and CDR2 ANQGSEA come from the germline V gene. As DNA, the CDR3 is TGCAGCGTTAAACTAGCGGGAGATCTCACAGATACGCAGTATTTT. As protein: CSVKLAGDLTDTQYF.

Here the CDR3 reads CASSTTGTGRNEQFF. As DNA, the CDR3 is TGTGCCAGCAGCACCACCGGGACAGGTCGCAATGAGCAGTTCTTC. This chain uses TRBV11-3 with TRBJ2-1; 8 positions match TRBD1. The CDR3 has 15 residues. V lost 5 bases, J lost 6 bases, and 9 bases stayed unmatched. Germline CDR1 is SGHNT and CDR2 is YENEEA.

This rearrangement joins TRBV7-3 to TRBJ1-2; 9 nucleotides match TRBD1. J gave up 7 bases and V 4 bases, and 4 bases lay outside the gene matches. The CDR3 contains 13 residues. Germline V CDR1 and CDR2: SGHTA, FQGTGA. The chain's CDR3 is CASSSDRGLGYTF. Written as DNA, the CDR3 is TGTGCCAGCAGCTCGGACAGGGGTCTTGGCTACACCTTC.

The chain uses TRBV7-9 and TRBJ1-1; a possible D gene is TRBD1 (5 bases). The CDR3 sequence is 12 residues long. The ends were cut back, 5 bases at V and 11 bases at J, with 15 bases in the middle. Germline V gives CDR1 SEHNR, CDR2 FQNEAQ (reference sequence). This CDR3 reads CASSHIDSTAFF. DNA of the CDR3: TGTGCCAGCAGCCATATTGACAGTACGGCTTTCTTT.

This chain uses TRBV7-8 with TRBJ1-5; D perhaps matches TRBD1 (6 bases). Trimming removed 4 bases from V and 4 bases from J, with 17 bases in between. Germline CDR1 reads SGHVS; CDR2 reads FQNEAQ. CDR3 length: 16 amino acids. Here the CDR3 DNA reads TGTGCCAGCAGCTCATGGGTGTCAGGGGTAAATCAGCCCCAGCATTTT. Amino acids: CASSSWVSGVNQPQHF.

The V and J genes are TRBV6-5 and TRBJ2-5; 8 bases match TRBD2. The germline CDR1 and CDR2 sequences are MNHEY and SVGAGI. CDR3 length: 15 residues. V was clipped by 0 bases and J by 2 bases; unmatched bases: 2. CDR3 coding DNA: TGTGCCAGCAGTTACTCCCGGGGGGGGCAAGAGACCCAGTACTTC. Protein product: CASSYSRGGQETQYF.

The gene calls are TRBV4-1 and TRBJ1-5; D is possibly TRBD1 (6 bases). The CDR3 covers 14 residues. Germline values: CDR1 MGHRA, CDR2 YSYEKL. The V end lost 3 bases, the J end lost 7 bases, and 13 bases lay between the germline ends. CDR3 DNA sequence: TGCGCCAGCAGCCAGACCAGGGGCGCCCAGCCCCAGCATTTT. As protein: CASSQTRGAQPQHF.

The rearrangement uses TRBV19 and TRBJ2-3; 14 positions agree with TRBD2. This CDR3 is built from 17 residues. CDR1 and CDR2 from the germline V gene are LNHDA and SQIVND (reference sequence). The V and J ends lost 5 bases and 6 bases, in that order; junction bases with no gene match: 10. This CDR3 reads CASSSPGTSGSLDTQYF. CDR3 in DNA: TGTGCCAGTAGTTCCCCCGGGACTAGCGGGAGCTTGGATACGCAGTATTTT.

CDR3 amino acids: CASSMTSGSYNEQFF. The CDR3 DNA is TGTGCCAGCAGTATGACTAGCGGCTCCTACAATGAGCAGTTCTTC. V and J are TRBV28 and TRBJ2-1; the match to TRBD2 covers 9 bases. V shed 5 bases, J shed 0 bases, and the junction held 2 bases outside the gene matches. Germline CDR1 reads MDHEN; CDR2 reads SYDVKM. There are 15 residues in the CDR3.

This rearrangement joins TRBV4-1 to TRBJ2-1; 9 nucleotides line up with TRBD1. CDR3 length: 19 amino acids. Losses at the gene ends were 2 bases for V and 1 base for J; bases not matched to a gene: 12. Germline CDR1 is MGHRA and CDR2 is YSYEKL. The DNA for the CDR3 is TGCGCCAGCAGCCAATGGGACAGGGTACTTACTTGGTCCTACAATGAGCAGTTCTTC. Translation: CASSQWDRVLTWSYNEQFF.

Here the CDR3 reads CASSLTGAKNEQFF. The DNA of the CDR3 is TGCGCCAGCAGCTTGACGGGAGCCAAGAATGAGCAGTTCTTC. This chain uses TRBV5-1 with TRBJ2-1, with D possibly being TRBD2 (6 bases). The V gene's germline CDR1 is SGHRS and CDR2 YFSETQ. Trimming took off 1 base at V and 7 bases at J, with 12 bases between the two ends. The CDR3 is 14 amino acids.

The rearrangement uses TRBV29-1 and TRBJ1-1; D may be TRBD1 (5 bases). There are 12 residues in the CDR3. Germline V lookup: CDR1 SQVTM, CDR2 ANQGSEA. The V and J ends lost 7 bases and 0 bases respectively, with 9 bases between them. The CDR3 region is CSGATVNTEAFF. Here the CDR3 DNA reads TGCAGCGGGGCGACAGTGAACACTGAAGCTTTCTTT.